The 8 T cell receptor beta chains presented below share a single source sample, sequenced in a study of shared clonotypes between healthy human individuals. The data were produced by immunoSEQ multiplex PCR, yet TCRdb's version contains in-frame clones alone and is incomplete. The table shows 1,500,000 or so clones, with more than 95% occurring only once. Sequencing input: naive CD4+ T cells sorted from blood. Subset: CD45RA+ positively selected. These receptors were taken from a man aged 25 to 45 in good health.

This rearrangement joins TRBV15 to TRBJ2-2; unclear D gene. There are 16 residues in the CDR3. Per germline, CDR1 LNHNV and CDR2 YYDKDF (reference sequence). V lost 0 bases and J lost 4, with 12 bases in between. The CDR3 loop is CATSRDRRILTGELFF. The CDR3 DNA reads TGTGCCACCAGCAGAGATCGGAGAATCCTCACCGGGGAGCTGTTTTTT.

Notes on this clone: Additional DNA sequences in this sample encode the identical CDR3. The V gene is TRBV5-1, the J gene TRBJ2-5; 10 nucleotides agree with TRBD2. This CDR3 has 15 amino acids. Trimming took 2 bases from V and 3 from J; bases not matched to a gene: 4. Germline V gene sequence: CDR1 SGHRS, CDR2 YFSETQ. CDR3 in amino acids: CASSFGLAGEETQYF. CDR3 bases: TGCGCCAGCAGCTTCGGCCTAGCGGGAGAAGAGACCCAGTACTTC.

The chain is built from TRBV6-6 and TRBJ2-7; D remains ambiguous. The CDR3 consists of 16 residues. Deletions cut 3 bases from V and 2 bases from J, with 17 bases between. Per the germline V gene, CDR1 is MNHNY and CDR2 is SVGAGI (reference sequence). CDR3 amino acids: CASSYGIPSLPYEQYF. CDR3 nucleotide sequence: TGTGCCAGCAGTTATGGCATACCGAGCCTACCCTACGAGCAGTACTTC.

The rearrangement joins TRBV30 to TRBJ1-1, with unresolved D. Germline lookup yields CDR1 GTSNPN and CDR2 SVGIG (reference sequence). This CDR3 comprises 13 residues. The V gene lost 2 bases and the J gene lost 1 base, with 8 bases spanning the gap. CDR3 sequence reads: CAWSFYRNTEAFF. The CDR3 DNA reads as TGTGCCTGGAGTTTTTACAGGAACACTGAAGCTTTCTTT.

Written as DNA, the CDR3 is TGTGCCAGTAGTCCCCTCCCCGACAGGGATCGTCAGCCCCAGCATTTT. Protein product: CASSPLPDRDRQPQHF. This sequence joins TRBV19 and TRBJ1-5, with 7 bases matching TRBD1. The germline V gene has CDR1 LNHDA and CDR2 SQIVND (reference sequence). The CDR3 has 16 residues. The V and J ends lost 5 bases and 6 bases, in that order; junction bases with no gene match: 13.

CDR3 loop: CASSLGVQETQYF. The CDR3 coding sequence is TGTGCCAGCAGCTTAGGAGTTCAAGAGACCCAGTACTTC. The gene calls are TRBV7-4 and TRBJ2-5; D gene unclear. V lost 1 base to trimming and J lost 2 bases, with 5 bases between them. CDR1 SGHVT and CDR2 SQSDAQ come from the germline V gene. This CDR3 contains 13 residues. Complete variable domain (other parts from reference TRBV7-4 and TRBJ2-5): GAGVSQSPRYKVAKRGRDVALRCDSISGHVTLYWYRQTLGQGSEVLTYSQSDAQRDKSGRPSGRFSAERPERSVSTLKIQRTEQGDSAVYLCASSLGVQETQYFGPGTRLLVL.

The chain employs TRBV19 and TRBJ1-4; no reliable D call. The germline V gene has CDR1 LNHDA and CDR2 SQIVND (reference sequence). The CDR3 contains 14 residues. Trimming shortened V by 3 bases and J by 6 bases, and 11 bases separated the two germline ends. The CDR3 sequence is CASSIGRLYEKLFF. The CDR3 nucleotides read TGTGCCAGTAGTATTGGAAGACTTTATGAAAAACTGTTTTTT.

This clone was picked up one time. The rearrangement uses TRBV6-5 and TRBJ2-5, with 9 bases fitting TRBD1. The assigned J gene may be wrong: the sequence end matches TRBJ2-7 better. This CDR3 has 15 residues. The germline CDR1 and CDR2 sequences are MNHEY and SVGAGI. The chain's CDR3 is CASSYSTGQGYEQYF. The CDR3 DNA reads as TGTGCCAGCAGTTACTCTACGGGACAGGGATACGAGCAGTACTTC.